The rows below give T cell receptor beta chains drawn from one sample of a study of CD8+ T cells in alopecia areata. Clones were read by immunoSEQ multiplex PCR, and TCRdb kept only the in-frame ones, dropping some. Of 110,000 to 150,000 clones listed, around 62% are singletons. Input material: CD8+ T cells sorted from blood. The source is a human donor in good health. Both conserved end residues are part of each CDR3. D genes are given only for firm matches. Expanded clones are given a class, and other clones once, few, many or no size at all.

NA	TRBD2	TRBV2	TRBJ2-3	CASPRGGDRGDTQYF	TGTGCCAGTCCTCGGGGGGGAGACCGAGGAGATACGCAGTATTTT
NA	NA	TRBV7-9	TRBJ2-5	CASSGGLQETQYF	TGTGCCAGCAGTGGTGGACTTCAAGAGACCCAGTACTTC
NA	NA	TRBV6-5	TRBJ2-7	CASSSPTGSYEQYF	TGTGCCAGCAGTTCCCCGACAGGTTCCTACGAGCAGTACTTC
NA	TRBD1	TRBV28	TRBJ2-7	CATARTGPFYEQYF	TGTGCCACGGCCCGGACAGGGCCCTTTTACGAGCAGTACTTC
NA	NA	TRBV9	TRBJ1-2	CASDRGANYGYTF	TGTGCCAGCGACCGGGGGGCTAACTATGGCTACACCTTC
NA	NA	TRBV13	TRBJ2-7	CASSLGGVSYEQYF	TGTGCCAGCAGCTTAGGGGGGGTCAGCTACGAGCAGTACTTC
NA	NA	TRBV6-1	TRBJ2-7	CASSEYIPYEQYF	TGTGCCAGCAGTGAATATATCCCCTACGAGCAGTACTTC
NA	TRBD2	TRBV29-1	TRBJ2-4	CSVEGRGAGGPAKGNIQYF	TGCAGCGTTGAAGGAAGGGGAGCGGGAGGGCCAGCAAAAGGGAACATTCAGTACTTC
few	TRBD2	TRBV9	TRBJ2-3	CASSVDASGNYADTQYF	TGTGCCAGCAGCGTAGATGCTAGCGGGAACTACGCAGATACGCAGTATTTT
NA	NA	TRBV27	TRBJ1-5	CASSLGGERGQPQHF	TGTGCCAGCAGCTTGGGGGGTGAGCGGGGTCAGCCCCAGCATTTT
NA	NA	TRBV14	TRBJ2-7	CASSQAAYEQYF	TGTGCCAGCAGCCAAGCTGCCTACGAGCAGTACTTC
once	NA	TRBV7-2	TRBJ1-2	CASRLTGRQTGYTF	TGTGCCAGCAGGTTAACAGGGCGACAGACTGGCTACACCTTC
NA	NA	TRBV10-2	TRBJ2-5	CASSESTWQGQETQYF	TGCGCCAGCAGTGAGTCGACGTGGCAGGGCCAAGAGACCCAGTACTTC
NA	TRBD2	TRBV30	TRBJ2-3	CAWSSASGRVRTDTQYF	TGTGCCTGGAGTTCGGCTAGCGGGAGGGTGAGGACAGATACGCAGTATTTT
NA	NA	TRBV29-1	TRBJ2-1	CSVEGRVPSSYNEQFF	TGCAGCGTTGAAGGGCGGGTCCCGAGCTCCTACAATGAGCAGTTCTTC
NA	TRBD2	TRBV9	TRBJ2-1	CASSTGLGNEQFF	TGTGCCAGCAGCACCGGACTAGGCAATGAGCAGTTCTTC
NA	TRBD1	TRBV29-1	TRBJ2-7	CSVSEDRGGYEQYF	TGCAGCGTTTCAGAGGACAGGGGTGGATACGAGCAGTACTTC
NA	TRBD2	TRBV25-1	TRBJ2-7	CASSGPPGLPYEQYF	TGTGCCAGCAGTGGCCCTCCGGGACTACCCTACGAGCAGTACTTC
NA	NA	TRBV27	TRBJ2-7	CASSLFARDGDEQYF	TGTGCCAGCAGTTTATTCGCCAGAGATGGTGACGAGCAGTACTTC
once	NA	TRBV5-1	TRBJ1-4	CASSEFSSGEKLFF	TGCGCCAGCAGCGAGTTCAGTAGCGGAGAAAAACTGTTTTTT
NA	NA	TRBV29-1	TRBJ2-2	CSVVGAGQSNTGELFF	TGCAGCGTTGTCGGCGCGGGACAATCGAACACCGGGGAGCTGTTTTTT
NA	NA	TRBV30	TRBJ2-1	CAWTPLSEQFF	TGTGCCTGGACTCCCCTAAGTGAGCAGTTCTTC
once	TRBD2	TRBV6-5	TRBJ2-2	CASSFLAGDFGELFF	TGTGCCAGCAGTTTTCTAGCGGGAGATTTCGGGGAGCTGTTTTTT
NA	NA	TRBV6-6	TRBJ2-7	CASSSSSGMWEQYF	TGTGCCAGCAGTTCATCCTCAGGGATGTGGGAGCAGTACTTC
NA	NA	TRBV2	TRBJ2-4	CASSRDKHIQYF	TGTGCCAGCAGCAGGGACAAACACATTCAGTACTTC
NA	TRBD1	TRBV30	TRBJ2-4	CAWSAGTGSIAKNIQYF	TGTGCCTGGAGTGCCGGGACAGGGTCAATAGCCAAAAACATTCAGTACTTC
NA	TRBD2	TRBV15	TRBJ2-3	CATSRWTSGSTDTQYF	TGTGCCACCAGCAGGTGGACTAGCGGATCCACAGATACGCAGTATTTT
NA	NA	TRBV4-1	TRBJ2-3	CASSHHRDNTDTQYF	TGCGCCAGCAGCCACCACAGAGATAACACAGATACGCAGTATTTT
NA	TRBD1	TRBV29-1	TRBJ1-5	CSVTGDSNQPQHF	TGCAGCGTTACAGGGGACAGCAATCAGCCCCAGCATTTT
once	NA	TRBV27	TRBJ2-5	CASSFGGQETQYF	TGTGCCAGCAGTTTCGGGGGCCAAGAGACCCAGTACTTC
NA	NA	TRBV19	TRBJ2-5	CASSPVEARETQYF	TGTGCCAGTAGTCCGGTCGAAGCTAGGGAGACCCAGTACTTC
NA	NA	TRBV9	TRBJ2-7	CASSPYGSPSEQYF	TGTGCCAGCAGCCCCTACGGGAGCCCCTCCGAGCAGTACTTC
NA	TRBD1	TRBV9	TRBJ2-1	CASSPTTGVSYEQFF	TGTGCCAGCAGCCCTACAACAGGGGTGAGCTATGAGCAGTTCTTC
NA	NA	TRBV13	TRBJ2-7	CASSFPRGEQYF	TGTGCCAGCAGCTTTCCTCGGGGCGAGCAGTACTTC
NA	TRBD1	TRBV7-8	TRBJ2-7	CASGTGGYEQYF	TGTGCCAGCGGGACAGGGGGCTACGAGCAGTACTTC
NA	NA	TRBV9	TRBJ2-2	CASSVNTGELFF	TGTGCCAGCAGCGTTAACACCGGGGAGCTGTTTTTT
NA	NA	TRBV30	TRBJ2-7	CAWHKADSRHYEQYF	TGTGCCTGGCACAAAGCGGACAGTCGGCATTACGAGCAGTACTTC
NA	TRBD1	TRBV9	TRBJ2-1	CASSVGDSMNEQFF	TGTGCCAGCAGCGTAGGGGACAGCATGAATGAGCAGTTCTTC
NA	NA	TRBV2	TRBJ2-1	CASSGGLGSYNEQFF	TGTGCCAGCAGTGGGGGACTGGGCTCCTACAATGAGCAGTTCTTC